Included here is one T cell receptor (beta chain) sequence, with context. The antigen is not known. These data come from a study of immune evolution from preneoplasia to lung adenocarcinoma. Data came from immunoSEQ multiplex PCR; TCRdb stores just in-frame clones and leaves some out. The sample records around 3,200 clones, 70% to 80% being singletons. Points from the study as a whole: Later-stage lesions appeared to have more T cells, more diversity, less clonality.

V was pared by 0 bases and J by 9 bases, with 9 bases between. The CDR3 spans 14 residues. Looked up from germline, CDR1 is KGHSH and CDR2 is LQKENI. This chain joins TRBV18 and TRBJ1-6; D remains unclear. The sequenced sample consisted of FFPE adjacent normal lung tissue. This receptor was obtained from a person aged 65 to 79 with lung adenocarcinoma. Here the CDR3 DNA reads TGTGCCAGCTCACCACCGTTGGCCGCTTCACCCCTCCACTTT. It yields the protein CASSPPLAASPLHF.